What follows is one T cell receptor (beta chain) and its context. This record belongs to a study of T cell repertoires in cytomegalovirus infection. Germline CDR1 is MNHNS and CDR2 is SASEGT. With 5 bases clipped from V and 3 bases from J, the junction kept 6 bases outside the gene matches. The CDR3 contains 16 residues. Using its own MiXCR run on the reads, TCRdb lists one record per CDR3 protein. The data show 150,000 to 160,000 distinct CDR3 sequences, roughly a quarter seen once. The clonotype comes from a human donor in good health (CMV status not recorded). Some clones in this sample may be carry-over from other donors' samples. Material for sequencing was PBMCs. The chain carries TRBV6-1 and TRBJ2-6; 8 bases fit TRBD2. CDR3 sequence (DNA): TGTGCCAGCAGTTACGGGGGGGCTAGTGGGGCCAACGTCCTGACTTTC. Translated, it gives CASSYGGASGANVLTF.